The sequence of this T cell receptor (beta chain) was determined in a study of blood T cell repertoires in COVID-19. The overall study: There were acute and convalescent COVID-19 samples, and they came from the United States, Italy and Spain. T cells, B-cell-depleted T cells, or PBMCs supplied cDNA or gDNA.

This clone appeared a single time. In the authors' methods: Estimates of nucleated cell counts were drawn from the amplification of reference gene primers. The protocol was immunoSEQ multiplex PCR, while the TCRdb copy is restricted to in-frame clones and leaves out a portion. That table is the source of V, J and clone size, and D and trimming were worked out from the DNA. Among about 350,000 clones listed, about 90% were seen once. Trimming removed 5 bases from V and 5 bases from J; junction bases left unmatched: 11. The CDR3 sequence is 15 residues long. Germline V gives CDR1 SNHLY, CDR2 FYNNEI. J is TRBJ1-1 and V is TRBV2; the match to TRBD1 covers 7 bases. This clonotype was obtained from a young woman who had recovered from COVID-19. The sequenced material came from peripheral blood. DNA for the CDR3: TGTGCCAGCAGTTCCCAGGGGGGAGGAAGGACTGAAGCTTTCTTT. This translates into CASSSQGGGRTEAFF.